This TCR beta chain was identified in a study of CD8+ T cells in alopecia areata. Overall study findings and caveats: Persistence of many expanded lesional clones was seen in scalp and blood during tofacitinib. Scalp clonality and expanded CD8+ clones among the top 100 were significantly decreased by tofacitinib.

Treatment denoted: oral pan-JAK inhibitor, 5-10 mg twice daily. PBMCs yielded sorted CD4+ and CD8+ T cells. For this clone: Its target is unknown.

The germline V and J ends were trimmed by 6 bases and 5 bases, with 17 bases remaining between them. Germline V gives CDR1 ENHRY, CDR2 SYGVKD. CDR3 length: 14 residues. Isolated RNA was reverse transcribed into cDNA used as the sequencing template. Only in-frame clones appear in the TCRdb table, and some are missing; sequencing was by immunoSEQ multiplex PCR. In the table there are about 200,000 clones, roughly 60% of which are singletons. The chain links TRBV10-3 to TRBJ2-7; D might be TRBD2 (5 bases). The TCR was taken from a human donor with alopecia areata. Sequences were derived from CD4+ T cells sorted from blood, sampled at week 24, from a patient treated with tofacitinib. CDR3 sequence (DNA): TGTGCCATCAGAGCCCAGAGCTCGACTAACGAGCAGTACTTC. Translated: CAIRAQSSTNEQYF.